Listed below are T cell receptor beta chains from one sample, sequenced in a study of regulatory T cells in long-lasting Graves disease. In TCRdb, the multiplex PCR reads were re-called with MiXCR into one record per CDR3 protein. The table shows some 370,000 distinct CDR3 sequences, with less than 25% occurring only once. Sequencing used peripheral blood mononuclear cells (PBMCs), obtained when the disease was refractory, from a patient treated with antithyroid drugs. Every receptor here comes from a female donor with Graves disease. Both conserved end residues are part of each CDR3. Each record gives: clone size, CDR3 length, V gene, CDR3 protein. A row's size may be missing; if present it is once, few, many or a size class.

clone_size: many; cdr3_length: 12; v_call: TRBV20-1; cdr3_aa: CSAINLEYEQYF
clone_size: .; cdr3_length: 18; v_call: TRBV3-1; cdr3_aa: CASSLGTGGFESNQPQHF
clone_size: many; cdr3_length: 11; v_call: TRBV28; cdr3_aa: CASSTYGEQYF
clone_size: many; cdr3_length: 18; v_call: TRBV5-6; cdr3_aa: CASSLGKGGVRNTGELFF
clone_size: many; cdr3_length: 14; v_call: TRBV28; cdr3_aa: CASSLLGANGELFF
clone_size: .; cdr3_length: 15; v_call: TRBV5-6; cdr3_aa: CASRLAEEGTDTQYF
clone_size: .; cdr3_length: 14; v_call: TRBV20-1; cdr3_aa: CSATARGVGNTIYF
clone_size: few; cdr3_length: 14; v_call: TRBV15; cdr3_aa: CATSIRGPLYEQYF
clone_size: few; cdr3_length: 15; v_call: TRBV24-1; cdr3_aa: CATSGLAGKADTQYF
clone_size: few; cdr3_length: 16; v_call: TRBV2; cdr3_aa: CASSGGTHQSYNEQFF
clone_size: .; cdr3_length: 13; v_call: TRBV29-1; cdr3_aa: CSCQGFSTGELFF
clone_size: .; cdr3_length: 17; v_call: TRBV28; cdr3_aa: CASSLGGLAGGPNEQFF
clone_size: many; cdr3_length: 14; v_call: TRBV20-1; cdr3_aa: CSARDLGLSYEQYF
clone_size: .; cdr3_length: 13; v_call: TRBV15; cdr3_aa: CATSTDSSYEQYF
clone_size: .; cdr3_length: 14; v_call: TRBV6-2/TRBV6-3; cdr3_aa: CASSSSSGTYGYTF
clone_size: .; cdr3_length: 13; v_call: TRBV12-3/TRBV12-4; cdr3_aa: CASRGPVGEEQYF
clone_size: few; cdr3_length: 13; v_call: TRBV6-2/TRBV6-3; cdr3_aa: CATLGDRTTEAFF
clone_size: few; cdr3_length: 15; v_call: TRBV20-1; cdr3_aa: CSATRLAGYQETQYF
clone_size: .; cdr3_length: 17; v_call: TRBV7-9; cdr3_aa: CASSPPGQGSGANVLTF
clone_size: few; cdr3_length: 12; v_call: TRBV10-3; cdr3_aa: CAISGRGDEQYF
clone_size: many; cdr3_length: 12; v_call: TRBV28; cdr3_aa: CASRDYGNTIYF
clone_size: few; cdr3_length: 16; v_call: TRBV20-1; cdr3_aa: CSARDVRQGFNDEQFF
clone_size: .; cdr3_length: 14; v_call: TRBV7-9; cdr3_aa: CASSLEGVATEAFF
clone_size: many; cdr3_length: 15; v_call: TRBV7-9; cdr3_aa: CASSPLLAGKETQYF
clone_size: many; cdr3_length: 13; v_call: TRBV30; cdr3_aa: CACRGQGAGGYTF
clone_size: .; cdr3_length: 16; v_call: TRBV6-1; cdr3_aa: CASSLLPSTFNYGYTF
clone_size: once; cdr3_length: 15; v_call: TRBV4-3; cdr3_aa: CASSQDMPGGYEQYF
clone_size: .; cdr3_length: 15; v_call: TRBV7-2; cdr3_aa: CASSPRQGINTEAFF
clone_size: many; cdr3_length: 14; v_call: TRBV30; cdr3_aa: CAWSAGAEWQPQHF
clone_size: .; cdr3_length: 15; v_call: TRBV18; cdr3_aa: CASSPLQGTDSPLHF
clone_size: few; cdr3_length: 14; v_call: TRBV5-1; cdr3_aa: CASSPGTSNGELFF